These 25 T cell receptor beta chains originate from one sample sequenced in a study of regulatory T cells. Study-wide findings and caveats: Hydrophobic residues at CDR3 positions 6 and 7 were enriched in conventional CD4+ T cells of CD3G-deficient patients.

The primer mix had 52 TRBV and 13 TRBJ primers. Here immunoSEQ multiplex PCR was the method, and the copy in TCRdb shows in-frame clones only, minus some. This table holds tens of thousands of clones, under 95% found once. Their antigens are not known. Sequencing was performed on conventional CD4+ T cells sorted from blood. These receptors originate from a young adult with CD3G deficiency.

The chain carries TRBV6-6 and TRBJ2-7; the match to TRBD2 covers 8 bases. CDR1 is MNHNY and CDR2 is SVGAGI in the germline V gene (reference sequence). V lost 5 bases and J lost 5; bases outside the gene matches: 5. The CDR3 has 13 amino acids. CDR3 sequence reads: CASSLRLANEQYF. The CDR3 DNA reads TGTGCCAGCAGTCTCAGACTAGCGAACGAGCAGTACTTC.

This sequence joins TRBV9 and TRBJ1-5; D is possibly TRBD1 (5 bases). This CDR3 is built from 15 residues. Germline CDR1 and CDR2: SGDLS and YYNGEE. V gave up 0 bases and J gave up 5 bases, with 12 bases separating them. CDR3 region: CASSVEDGHDQPQHF. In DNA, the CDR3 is TGTGCCAGCAGCGTAGAAGATGGACATGATCAGCCCCAGCATTTT.

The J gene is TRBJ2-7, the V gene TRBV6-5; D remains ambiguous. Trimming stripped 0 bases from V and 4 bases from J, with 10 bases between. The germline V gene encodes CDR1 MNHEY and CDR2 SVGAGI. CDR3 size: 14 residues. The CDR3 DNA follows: TGTGCCAGCAGTTACTCGGGGTCGGGTTACGAGCAGTACTTC. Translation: CASSYSGSGYEQYF.

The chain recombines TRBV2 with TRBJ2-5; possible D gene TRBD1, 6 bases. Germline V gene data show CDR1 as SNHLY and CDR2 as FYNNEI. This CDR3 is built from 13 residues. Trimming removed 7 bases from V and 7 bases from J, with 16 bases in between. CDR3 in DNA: TGTGCCAGCACTGAGGGGGATCAGGGGACCCAGTACTTC. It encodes CASTEGDQGTQYF.

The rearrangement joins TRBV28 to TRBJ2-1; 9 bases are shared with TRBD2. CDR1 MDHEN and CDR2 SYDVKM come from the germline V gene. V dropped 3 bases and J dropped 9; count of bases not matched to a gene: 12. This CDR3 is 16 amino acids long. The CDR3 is CASSFLILAGLGEQFF. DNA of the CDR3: TGTGCCAGCAGTTTTCTTATCCTAGCGGGACTTGGTGAGCAGTTCTTC.

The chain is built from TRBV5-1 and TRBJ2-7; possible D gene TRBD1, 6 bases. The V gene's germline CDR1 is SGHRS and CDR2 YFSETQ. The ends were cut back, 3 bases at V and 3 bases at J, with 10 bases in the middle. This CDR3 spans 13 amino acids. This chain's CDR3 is CASSSGEGYEQYF. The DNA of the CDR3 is TGCGCCAGCAGCTCAGGGGAAGGCTACGAGCAGTACTTC.

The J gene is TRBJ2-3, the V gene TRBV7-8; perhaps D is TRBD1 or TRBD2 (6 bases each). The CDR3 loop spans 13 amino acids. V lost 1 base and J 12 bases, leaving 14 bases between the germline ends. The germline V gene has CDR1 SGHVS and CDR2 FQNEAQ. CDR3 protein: CASSLVPGGPQYF. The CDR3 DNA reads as TGTGCCAGCAGCTTAGTACCCGGGGGCCCCCAGTATTTT.

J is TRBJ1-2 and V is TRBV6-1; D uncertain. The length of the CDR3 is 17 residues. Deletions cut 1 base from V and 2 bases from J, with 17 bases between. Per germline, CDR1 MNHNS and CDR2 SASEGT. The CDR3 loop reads CASSEVGFEGFNYGYTF. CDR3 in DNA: TGTGCCAGCAGTGAAGTTGGATTCGAGGGTTTCAACTATGGCTACACCTTC.

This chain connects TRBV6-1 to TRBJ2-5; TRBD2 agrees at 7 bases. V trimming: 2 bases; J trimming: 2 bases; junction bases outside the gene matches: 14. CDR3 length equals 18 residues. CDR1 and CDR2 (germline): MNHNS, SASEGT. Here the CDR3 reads CASSELTLGLPAQETQYF. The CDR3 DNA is TGTGCCAGCAGTGAACTCACGCTGGGACTACCTGCGCAAGAGACCCAGTACTTC.

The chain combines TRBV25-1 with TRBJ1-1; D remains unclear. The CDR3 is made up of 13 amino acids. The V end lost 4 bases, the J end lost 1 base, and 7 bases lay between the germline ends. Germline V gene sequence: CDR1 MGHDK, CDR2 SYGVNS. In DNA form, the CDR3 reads TGTGCCAGCAGTGCTGACTGGAACACTGAAGCTTTCTTT. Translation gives CASSADWNTEAFF.

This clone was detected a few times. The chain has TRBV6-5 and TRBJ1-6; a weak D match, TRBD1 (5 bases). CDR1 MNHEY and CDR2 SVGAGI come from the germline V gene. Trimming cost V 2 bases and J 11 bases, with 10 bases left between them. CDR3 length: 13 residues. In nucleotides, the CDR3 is TGTGCCAGCAGTTACGGGGGGATCCCACCCCTCCACTTT. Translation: CASSYGGIPPLHF.

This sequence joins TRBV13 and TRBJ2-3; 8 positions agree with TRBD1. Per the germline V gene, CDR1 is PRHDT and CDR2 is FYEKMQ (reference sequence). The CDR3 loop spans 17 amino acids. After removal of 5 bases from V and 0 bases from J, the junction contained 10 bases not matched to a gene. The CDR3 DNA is TGTGCCAGCAGCATATTCACCGGACAGGGTAGCACAGATACGCAGTATTTT. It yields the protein CASSIFTGQGSTDTQYF.

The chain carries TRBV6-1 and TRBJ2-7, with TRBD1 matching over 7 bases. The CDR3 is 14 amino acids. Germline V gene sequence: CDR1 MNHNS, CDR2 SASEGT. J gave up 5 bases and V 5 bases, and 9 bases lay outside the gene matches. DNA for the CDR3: TGTGCCAGCAGTCACCCGGACAGGATCCACGAGCAGTACTTC. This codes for CASSHPDRIHEQYF.

CDR3 in DNA: TGTGCCAGCAGCCGACGACAGGGGGCAGAGAGTGAACTGTTTTTT. Translated, it gives CASSRRQGAESELFF. The chain recombines TRBV11-2 with TRBJ1-4; TRBD1 matches 10 bases. Looked up from germline, CDR1 is SGHAT and CDR2 is FQNNGV. V lost 5 bases and J lost 12; bases outside the gene matches: 12. The CDR3 runs 15 residues.

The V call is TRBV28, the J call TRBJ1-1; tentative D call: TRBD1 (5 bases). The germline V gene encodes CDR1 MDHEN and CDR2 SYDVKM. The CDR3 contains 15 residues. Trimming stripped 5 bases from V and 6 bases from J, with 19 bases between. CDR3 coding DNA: TGTGCCAGCAGTCCTACCCGCCCTGAACAGGCTGAAGCTTTCTTT. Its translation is CASSPTRPEQAEAFF.

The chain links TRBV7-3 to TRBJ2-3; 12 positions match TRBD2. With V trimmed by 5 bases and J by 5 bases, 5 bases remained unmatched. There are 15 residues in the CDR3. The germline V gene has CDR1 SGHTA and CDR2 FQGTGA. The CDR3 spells CASSLLAGGGDTQYF. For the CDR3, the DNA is TGTGCCAGCAGCCTACTAGCGGGAGGAGGAGATACGCAGTATTTT.

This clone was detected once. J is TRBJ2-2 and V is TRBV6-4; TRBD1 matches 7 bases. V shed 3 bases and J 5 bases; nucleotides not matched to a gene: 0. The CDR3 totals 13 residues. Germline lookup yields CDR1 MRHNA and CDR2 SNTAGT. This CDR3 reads CASSEDRTGELFF. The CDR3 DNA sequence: TGTGCCAGCAGTGAGGACAGGACCGGGGAGCTGTTTTTT.

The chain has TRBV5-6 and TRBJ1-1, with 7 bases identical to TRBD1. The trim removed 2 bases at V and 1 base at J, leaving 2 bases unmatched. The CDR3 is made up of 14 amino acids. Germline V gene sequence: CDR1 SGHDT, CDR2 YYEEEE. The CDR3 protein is CASSFRDRNTEAFF. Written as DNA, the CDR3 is TGTGCCAGCAGCTTCCGGGACAGGAACACTGAAGCTTTCTTT.

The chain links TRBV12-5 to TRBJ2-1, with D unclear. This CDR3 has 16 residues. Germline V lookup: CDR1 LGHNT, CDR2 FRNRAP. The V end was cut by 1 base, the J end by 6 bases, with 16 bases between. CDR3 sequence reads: CASGLGRPLRFNEQFF. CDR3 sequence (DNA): TGTGCTAGTGGTTTGGGCCGGCCCCTTCGATTCAATGAGCAGTTCTTC. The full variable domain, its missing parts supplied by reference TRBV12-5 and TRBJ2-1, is DARVTQTPRHKVTEMGQEVTMRCQPILGHNTVFWYRQTMMQGLELLAYFRNRAPLDDSGMPKDRFSAEMPDATLATLKIQPSEPRDSAVYFCASGLGRPLRFNEQFFGPGTRLTVL.

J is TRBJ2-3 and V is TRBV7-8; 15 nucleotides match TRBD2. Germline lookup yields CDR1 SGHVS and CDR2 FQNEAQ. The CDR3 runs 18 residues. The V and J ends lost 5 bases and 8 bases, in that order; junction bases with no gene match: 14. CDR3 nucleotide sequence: TGTGCCAGCAGCGATCAGGGACTAGCGGGAGGAGAAGGAGGTACGCAGTATTTT. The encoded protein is CASSDQGLAGGEGGTQYF.

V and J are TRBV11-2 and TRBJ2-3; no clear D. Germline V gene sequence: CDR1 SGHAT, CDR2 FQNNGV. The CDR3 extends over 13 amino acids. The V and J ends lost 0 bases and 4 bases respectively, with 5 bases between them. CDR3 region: CASSLDRSDTQYF. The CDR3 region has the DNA TGTGCCAGCAGCTTAGATAGGTCAGATACGCAGTATTTT.

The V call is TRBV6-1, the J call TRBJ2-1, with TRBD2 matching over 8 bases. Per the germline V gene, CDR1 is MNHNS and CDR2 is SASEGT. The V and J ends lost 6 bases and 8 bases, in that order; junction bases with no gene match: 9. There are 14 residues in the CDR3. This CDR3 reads CASRGTRDRDEQFF. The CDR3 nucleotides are TGTGCCAGCAGGGGGACTAGGGACCGCGATGAGCAGTTCTTC.

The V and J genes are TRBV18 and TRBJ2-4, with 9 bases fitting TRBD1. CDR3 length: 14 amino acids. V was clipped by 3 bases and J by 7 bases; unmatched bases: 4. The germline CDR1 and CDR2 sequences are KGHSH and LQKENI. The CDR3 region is CASSPGTGRNIQYF. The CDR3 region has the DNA TGTGCCAGCTCACCCGGGACAGGGCGGAACATTCAGTACTTC.

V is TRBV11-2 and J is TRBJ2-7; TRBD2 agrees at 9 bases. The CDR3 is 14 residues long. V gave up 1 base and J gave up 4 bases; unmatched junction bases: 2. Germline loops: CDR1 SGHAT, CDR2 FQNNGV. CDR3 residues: CASSLGGLAYEQYF. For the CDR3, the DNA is TGTGCCAGCAGCTTAGGGGGACTAGCATACGAGCAGTACTTC.

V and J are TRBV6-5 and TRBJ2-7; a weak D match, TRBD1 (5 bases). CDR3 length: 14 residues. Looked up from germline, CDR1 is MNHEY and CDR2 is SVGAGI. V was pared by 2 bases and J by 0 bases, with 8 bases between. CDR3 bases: TGTGCCAGCAGTTACGGAAGGGGCTCCTACGAGCAGTACTTC. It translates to CASSYGRGSYEQYF.